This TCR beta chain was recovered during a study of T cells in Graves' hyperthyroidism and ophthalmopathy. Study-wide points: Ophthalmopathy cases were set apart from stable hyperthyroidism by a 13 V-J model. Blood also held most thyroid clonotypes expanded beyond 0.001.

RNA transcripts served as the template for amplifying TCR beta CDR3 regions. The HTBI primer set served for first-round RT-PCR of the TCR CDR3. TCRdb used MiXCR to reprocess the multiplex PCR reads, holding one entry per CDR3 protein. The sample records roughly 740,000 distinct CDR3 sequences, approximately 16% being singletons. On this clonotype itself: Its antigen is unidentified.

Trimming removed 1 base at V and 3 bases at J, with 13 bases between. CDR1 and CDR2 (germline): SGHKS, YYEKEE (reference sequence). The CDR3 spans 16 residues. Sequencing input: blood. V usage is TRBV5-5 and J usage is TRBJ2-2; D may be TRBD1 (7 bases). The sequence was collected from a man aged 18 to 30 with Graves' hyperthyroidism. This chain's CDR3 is CASSLWRGLDTGELFF. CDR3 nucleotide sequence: TGTGCCAGCAGCTTGTGGAGGGGGCTGGACACCGGGGAGCTGTTTTTT.